This entry describes one TCR beta chain. Its antigen remains unidentified. In germline, CDR1 is SGHRS, CDR2 YFSETQ. This CDR3 has 16 residues. V shed 0 bases and J shed 3 bases, with 13 bases lying between them. This record belongs to a study of OX40 agonist ivuxolimab in advanced cancers. Points from the study as a whole: Among the lowest peripheral clonal expansion occurred in 0.1-3.0 mg/kg partial responders. CD4+ and CD8+ T cells in blood underwent clonal expansion by week 6 at 0.1 to 3.0 mg/kg.

Using immunoSEQ multiplex PCR, the repertoire was profiled, and TCRdb retains in-frame clones only, with some absent. The sample lists around 72,000 clones, about 85% seen once, with 15% to 20% in the top ten. This TCR came from an adult with an advanced solid tumor such as melanoma, head and neck, liver or kidney cancer. The starting material was CD4+ or CD8+ T cells sorted from blood, obtained in a trial of the OX40 agonist ivuxolimab. The chain carries TRBV5-1 and TRBJ1-3; maybe TRBD1 (5 bases). CDR3: CASSLAAGPGGNTIYF. The CDR3 region has the DNA TGCGCCAGCAGCTTGGCCGCAGGGCCAGGTGGAAACACCATATATTTT.